This entry lists 26 T cell receptor beta chains sequenced from one sample in a study of cytomegalovirus exposure and HLA in healthy donors. Primers for the PCR totalled 60 Vbeta and 13 Jbeta. The assay was immunoSEQ multiplex PCR, and TCRdb's table has in-frame clones only and misses some. Of over 90,000 clones in the sample, more than 70% were seen once. Sequenced material: PBMCs. The receptor set was obtained from a male donor in good health and CMV-seropositive.

This chain's CDR3 is CASSVGWTSGSDEQYF. The CDR3 nucleotides read TGTGCCAGCAGCGTAGGGTGGACTAGCGGGAGTGACGAGCAGTACTTC. This chain links TRBV9 with TRBJ2-7; TRBD2 matches at 13 bases. Germline V gene data show CDR1 as SGDLS and CDR2 as YYNGEE. The ends lost 0 bases at V and 5 bases at J; junction bases unmatched: 5. This CDR3 spans 16 amino acids.

The chain combines TRBV6-1 with TRBJ2-6; D perhaps matches TRBD2 (6 bases). Germline CDR1 is MNHNS and CDR2 is SASEGT. The CDR3 contains 15 residues. V dropped 5 bases and J dropped 4 bases, with 12 bases sitting between them. CDR3 residues: CASSPGGSGANVLTF. Written as DNA, the CDR3 is TGTGCCAGCAGTCCTGGGGGGTCCGGGGCCAACGTCCTGACTTTC.

The J gene is TRBJ2-1, the V gene TRBV19, with D possibly TRBD2 on 6 matching bases. V lost 4 bases and J 2 bases, leaving 12 bases between the germline ends. This CDR3 has 15 residues. CDR1 is LNHDA, CDR2 SQIVND, per germline (reference sequence). CDR3 DNA: TGTGCCAGTAGTACGCCGGGACTCACCTACAATGAGCAGTTCTTC. Translation gives CASSTPGLTYNEQFF. Full variable domain (missing parts from reference TRBV19 and TRBJ2-1): DGGITQSPKYLFRKEGQNVTLSCEQNLNHDAMYWYRQDPGQGLRLIYYSQIVNDFQKGDIAEGYSVSREKKESFPLTVTSAQKNPTAFYLCASSTPGLTYNEQFFGPGTRLTVL.

J is TRBJ2-1 and V is TRBV5-6; 8 nucleotides match TRBD2. Germline loops: CDR1 SGHDT, CDR2 YYEEEE. CDR3 size: 14 residues. After removal of 4 bases from V and 6 bases from J, the junction contained 6 bases not matched to a gene. In DNA, the CDR3 is TGTGCCAGCAGCCCCCTAACTAGCGGCAATGAGCAGTTCTTC. Translated, it gives CASSPLTSGNEQFF.

This clone has only a few counts. This chain links TRBV7-2 with TRBJ2-1, with 8 nucleotides matching TRBD2. Germline trimming cut 3 bases from V and 6 bases from J; bases unmatched to any gene: 7. The CDR3 totals 15 residues. From germline, CDR1 is SGHTA and CDR2 FQGNSA. The CDR3 DNA is TGTGCCAGCAGCTTGAGCGGGAGCGGCGGCAATGAGCAGTTCTTC. Translating gives CASSLSGSGGNEQFF.

The chain combines TRBV6-6 with TRBJ2-3; no firm D call. V was cut by 4 bases and J by 6 bases, with 5 bases left in between. The CDR3 consists of 11 residues. Per the germline V gene, CDR1 is MNHNY and CDR2 is SVGAGI (reference sequence). CDR3 nucleotides: TGTGCCAGCAGTTTTCCGGATACGCAGTATTTT. Translated, it gives CASSFPDTQYF.

The chain carries TRBV7-2 and TRBJ2-5; TRBD1 aligns across 11 bases. From germline, CDR1 is SGHTA and CDR2 FQGNSA. V trimming: 1 base; J trimming: 7 bases; junction bases outside the gene matches: 8. This CDR3 region has 16 residues. Here the CDR3 reads CASSLEPPGQGGTQYF. In nucleotides, the CDR3 is TGTGCCAGCAGCTTAGAGCCCCCGGGACAGGGGGGGACCCAGTACTTC.

The V gene is TRBV6-5, the J gene TRBJ2-5, with TRBD1 matching over 9 bases. The J segment lost 5 bases and the V segment lost 5 bases, leaving 9 bases of the junction unmatched. CDR1 and CDR2 from the germline V gene are MNHEY and SVGAGI. This CDR3 is built from 15 residues. The CDR3: CASSRGTGLMETQYF. As DNA, the CDR3 is TGTGCCAGCAGTAGGGGGACAGGGTTGATGGAGACCCAGTACTTC.

This chain joins TRBV11-1 and TRBJ2-7; tentative D call: TRBD1 (5 bases). The V end was cut by 6 bases, the J end by 1 base, with 16 bases between. Germline CDR1 and CDR2: SGHAT and FQDESV (reference sequence). This CDR3 contains 15 residues. The DNA for the CDR3 is TGTGCCAGCAGTCCCGGAAGGGGTTTGTCCTACGAGCAGTACTTC. It translates to CASSPGRGLSYEQYF.

The V gene is TRBV5-1, the J gene TRBJ1-2; 8 positions agree with TRBD1. Germline CDR1 SGHRS, CDR2 YFSETQ. Trimming at V came to 2 bases and at J to 8 bases, leaving 5 bases not matched to a gene. The CDR3 runs to 13 residues. This chain's CDR3 is CASSLQGEGGYTF. As DNA, the CDR3 is TGCGCCAGCAGCTTACAGGGGGAGGGAGGCTACACCTTC.

V usage is TRBV7-2 and J usage is TRBJ2-1; 7 bases map to TRBD1. V was clipped by 1 base and J by 9 bases; unmatched bases: 3. The CDR3 extends over 13 amino acids. The germline CDR1 and CDR2 sequences are SGHTA and FQGNSA. DNA for the CDR3: TGTGCCAGCAGCTTAGGAAACAGGGGTGAGCAGTTCTTC. This sequence encodes CASSLGNRGEQFF.

The J gene is TRBJ2-7, the V gene TRBV5-1, with D perhaps TRBD1 (5 bases). CDR1 is SGHRS and CDR2 is YFSETQ in the germline V gene. V was trimmed by 5 bases and J by 5 bases, leaving 14 bases between them. This CDR3 spans 13 amino acids. CDR3 loop: CASSIRALNEQYF. The CDR3 coding sequence is TGCGCCAGCAGTATCAGGGCGTTGAACGAGCAGTACTTC.

This clone is a singleton in its sample. The chain links TRBV7-2 to TRBJ2-4, with TRBD2 identical over 8 bases. This CDR3 contains 15 residues. CDR1 SGHTA and CDR2 FQGNSA come from the germline V gene. V was clipped by 4 bases and J by 9 bases; unmatched bases: 11. The CDR3 region has the DNA TGTGCCAGCAGCTCTCCTACTAGCGGCAGAACCATTCAGTACTTC. This encodes CASSSPTSGRTIQYF.

The chain joins TRBV5-8 to TRBJ2-3, with TRBD2 matching over 9 bases. The length of the CDR3 is 14 residues. V trimming: 9 bases; J trimming: 3 bases; junction bases outside the gene matches: 8. The V gene's germline CDR1 is SGHTS and CDR2 YDEGEE. Written as DNA, the CDR3 is TGTGCCACGTTCTTAGCGGGAGCAACAGATACGCAGTATTTT. Protein: CATFLAGATDTQYF. Full variable domain (rest looked up from reference TRBV5-8 and TRBJ2-3): EAGVTQSPTHLIKTRGQQATLRCSPISGHTSVYWYQQALGLGLQFLLWYDEGEERNRGNFPPRFSGRQFPNYSSELNVNALELEDSALYLCATFLAGATDTQYFGPGTRLTVL.

The rearrangement uses TRBV7-6 and TRBJ2-1; 7 bases map to TRBD2. The junction had 6 bases not matched to a gene; V was cut back by 5 bases and J by 5 bases. Germline V CDR1 and CDR2: SGHVS, FNYEAQ. The CDR3 runs to 14 residues. The CDR3 bases are TGTGCCAGCAGCATCCGCGGGGGTAACAATGAGCAGTTCTTC. Translating gives CASSIRGGNNEQFF.

This clone was observed a single time. The chain couples TRBV6-5 to TRBJ2-7; weak D call: TRBD2 (6 bases). Germline lookup yields CDR1 MNHEY and CDR2 SVGAGI. V was clipped by 0 bases and J by 0 bases, with 12 bases between them. The CDR3 sequence is 16 residues long. The CDR3 region is CASSYSFSGSSYEQYF. The CDR3 DNA follows: TGTGCCAGCAGTTACTCATTTAGCGGTAGCTCCTACGAGCAGTACTTC.

The genes are TRBV4-3 and TRBJ2-3; 12 bases fit TRBD2. Trimming cost V 0 bases and J 9 bases; bases outside gene matches: 4. The CDR3 is 15 residues long. Germline V lookup: CDR1 LGHNA, CDR2 YSLEER. The CDR3 here is CASSQDRTSGATQYF. The DNA for the CDR3 is TGCGCCAGCAGCCAAGACAGGACTAGCGGGGCCACGCAGTATTTT.

The chain uses TRBV5-1 and TRBJ1-5; D might be TRBD1 (5 bases). Germline V gives CDR1 SGHRS, CDR2 YFSETQ. V was trimmed by 5 bases and J by 2 bases, leaving 14 bases between them. CDR3 length: 15 amino acids. The CDR3 reads CASSWGSGGNQPQHF. The DNA for the CDR3 is TGCGCCAGCAGTTGGGGGTCGGGGGGCAATCAGCCCCAGCATTTT.

J is TRBJ1-1 and V is TRBV29-1; D is undetermined. The CDR3 length is 14 residues. Looked up from germline, CDR1 is SQVTM and CDR2 is ANQGSEA. Trimming stripped 4 bases from V and 4 bases from J, with 16 bases between. The CDR3 nucleotides read TGCAGCGTTGTTCCGGGGATAGCGATCACTGAAGCTTTCTTT. Its translation: CSVVPGIAITEAFF.

The V call is TRBV6-6, the J call TRBJ1-4, with 12 bases lining up with TRBD1. V shed 5 bases and J 5 bases; nucleotides not matched to a gene: 3. Germline V gives CDR1 MNHNY, CDR2 SVGAGI (reference sequence). The CDR3 spans 15 residues. The CDR3 nucleotides are TGTGCCAGCAGTAGGGGGACAGGGGGCAATGAAAAACTGTTTTTT. It codes for CASSRGTGGNEKLFF.

This sequence joins TRBV7-3 and TRBJ2-5, with TRBD2 identical over 12 bases. This CDR3 is built from 14 residues. CDR1 is SGHTA, CDR2 FQGTGA, per germline. The trim removed 5 bases at V and 5 bases at J, leaving 3 bases unmatched. In nucleotides, the CDR3 is TGTGCCAGCAGCAGGACTAGCGGGACGGAGACCCAGTACTTC. It specifies CASSRTSGTETQYF.

The V call is TRBV9, the J call TRBJ2-7, with 7 bases fitting TRBD2. V trimming: 10 bases; J trimming: 5 bases; junction bases outside the gene matches: 18. CDR3 size: 15 residues. Germline CDR1 is SGDLS and CDR2 is YYNGEE. This CDR3 reads CASSSGLLAIHEQYF. The CDR3 region has the DNA TGTGCCTCCAGTTCGGGCTTACTAGCGATACACGAGCAGTACTTC.

This clone was seen once. The chain is built from TRBV4-3 and TRBJ2-1, with 8 bases lining up with TRBD2. Germline assignment: CDR1 LGHNA and CDR2 YSLEER. This CDR3 is 14 amino acids long. The ends lost 5 bases at V and 6 bases at J; junction bases unmatched: 6. The CDR3 DNA is TGCGCCAGCAGCTGGGCGGGGACTAGCAATGAGCAGTTCTTC. As protein: CASSWAGTSNEQFF.

This chain links TRBV5-1 with TRBJ2-1; 9 nucleotides align to TRBD2. The trim removed 4 bases at V and 7 bases at J, leaving 6 bases unmatched. Germline CDR1 reads SGHRS; CDR2 reads YFSETQ. The CDR3 covers 14 residues. CDR3 sequence: CASSPGLARNEQFF. CDR3 nucleotides: TGCGCCAGCAGCCCGGGACTAGCCCGAAATGAGCAGTTCTTC.

The CDR3: CSGSPYDPGVDEQFF. The CDR3 DNA follows: TGCAGCGGGAGCCCCTATGACCCGGGAGTCGATGAGCAGTTCTTC. V gene TRBV29-1 combines with J gene TRBJ2-1, with D possibly being TRBD2 (6 bases). Trimming removed 7 bases from V and 8 bases from J, with 24 bases in between. Germline assignment: CDR1 SQVTM and CDR2 ANQGSEA. The CDR3 extends over 15 amino acids.

This clone is categorized as medium-sized (0.01 to 0.1%). This sequence joins TRBV7-8 and TRBJ1-3; the match to TRBD1 covers 8 bases. Unmatched junction bases numbered 8, after V lost 0 bases and J lost 1 base. This CDR3 has 18 residues. Germline V gene sequence: CDR1 SGHVS, CDR2 FQNEAQ. The DNA of the CDR3 is TGTGCCAGCAGCTTAGCCAGGGGGCTAGGGGCATCTGGAAACACCATATATTTT. It codes for CASSLARGLGASGNTIYF.